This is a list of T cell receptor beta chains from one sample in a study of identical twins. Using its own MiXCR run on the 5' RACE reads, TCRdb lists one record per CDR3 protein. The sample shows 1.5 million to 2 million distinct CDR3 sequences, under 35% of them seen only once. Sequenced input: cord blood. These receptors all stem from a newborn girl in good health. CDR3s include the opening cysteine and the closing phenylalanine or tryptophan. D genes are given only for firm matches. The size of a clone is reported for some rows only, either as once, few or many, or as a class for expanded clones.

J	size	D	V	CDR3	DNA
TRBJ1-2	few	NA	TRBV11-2	CASSLAPTDYGYTF	TGTGCCAGCAGCTTAGCACCGACAGACTATGGCTACACCTTC
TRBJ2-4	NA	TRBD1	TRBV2	CASSDQGAGKNIQYF	TGTGCCAGCAGTGACCAGGGGGCGGGCAAAAACATTCAGTACTTC
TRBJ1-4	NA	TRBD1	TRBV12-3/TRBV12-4	CASRGDRHNTEKLFF	TGTGCCAGCAGGGGGGACAGGCACAATACTGAAAAACTGTTTTTT
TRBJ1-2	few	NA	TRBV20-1	CSARDSLAGNNYGYTF	TGCAGTGCTAGAGATTCTCTGGCAGGGAATAACTATGGCTACACCTTC
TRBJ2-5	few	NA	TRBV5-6	CASSRTVWETQYF	TGTGCCAGCAGCCGAACTGTGTGGGAGACCCAGTACTTC
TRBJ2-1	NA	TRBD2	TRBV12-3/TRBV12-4	CASRSPSGGANEQFF	TGTGCCAGCAGATCCCCTAGCGGGGGGGCCAATGAGCAGTTCTTC
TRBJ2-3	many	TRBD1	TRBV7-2	CASSLVSQGTDTQYF	TGTGCCAGCAGTCTAGTCTCACAGGGGACAGATACGCAGTATTTT
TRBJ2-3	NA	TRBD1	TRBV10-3	CAIGQGSTDTQYF	TGTGCCATCGGACAGGGCAGCACAGATACGCAGTATTTT
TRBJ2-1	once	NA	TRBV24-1	CATSDFGGLSYNELFF	TGTGCCACCAGTGATTTTGGTGGGTTATCCTACAATGAGCTGTTCTTC
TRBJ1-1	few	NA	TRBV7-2	CASSLLQTTMNTEAFF	TGTGCCAGCAGCTTATTACAGACTACCATGAACACTGAAGCTTTCTTT
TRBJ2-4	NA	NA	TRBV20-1	CSADTGHLVKNIQYF	TGCAGTGCCGATACGGGACATCTAGTCAAAAACATTCAGTACTTC
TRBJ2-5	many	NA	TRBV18	CASSYQETQYF	TGCGCCAGCAGCTACCAAGAGACCCAGTACTTC
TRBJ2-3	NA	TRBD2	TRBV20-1	CSPRGSGRVRLSTDTQYF	TGCAGTCCTAGGGGTAGCGGGAGGGTAAGACTGAGCACAGATACGCAGTATTTT
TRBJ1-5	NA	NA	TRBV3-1	CASSQDLGGQPQHF	TGTGCCAGCAGCCAAGATTTAGGAGGACAGCCCCAGCATTTT
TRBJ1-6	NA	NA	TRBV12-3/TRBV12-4	CASSFAGPINSPLHF	TGTGCCAGCAGTTTTGCGGGCCCCATTAATTCACCCCTCCACTTT
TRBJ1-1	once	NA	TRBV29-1	CSVGAGRDTEAFF	TGCAGCGTTGGGGCAGGGAGAGACACTGAAGCTTTCTTT
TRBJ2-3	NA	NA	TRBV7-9	CASNLGRAGDTQYF	TGTGCCAGCAACCTGGGCCGGGCGGGAGATACGCAGTATTTT
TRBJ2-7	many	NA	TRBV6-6	CASSSGLFSYEQYF	TGTGCCAGCAGCTCGGGACTGTTCTCCTACGAGCAGTACTTC
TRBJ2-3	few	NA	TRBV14	CASSRVGHTQYF	TGTGCCAGCAGCAGAGTCGGGCATACGCAGTATTTT
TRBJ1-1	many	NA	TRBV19	CASSIGQNTEAFF	TGTGCCAGCAGCATTGGACAGAACACTGAAGCTTTCTTT
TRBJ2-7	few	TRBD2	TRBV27	CASSRRGAAYEQYF	TGTGCCAGCAGTAGGCGGGGGGCCGCCTACGAGCAGTACTTC
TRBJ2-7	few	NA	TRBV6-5	CASSRRRSVAYEQYF	TGTGCCAGCAGCCGAAGAAGGAGTGTAGCCTACGAGCAGTACTTC
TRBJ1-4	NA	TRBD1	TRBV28	CASSKWDRIQNEKLFF	TGTGCCAGCAGTAAATGGGACAGGATCCAAAATGAAAAACTGTTTTTT
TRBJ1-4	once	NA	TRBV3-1	CASSRAGAPNEKLFF	TGTGCCAGCAGCCGTGCAGGGGCCCCTAATGAAAAACTGTTTTTT
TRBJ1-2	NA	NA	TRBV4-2	CASSTDSPSNYGYTF	TGTGCCAGCAGCACCGACTCCCCTTCGAACTATGGCTACACCTTC
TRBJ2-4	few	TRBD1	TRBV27	CASSLLGQGPKNIQYF	TGTGCCAGCAGTTTATTGGGACAGGGGCCTAAAAACATTCAGTACTTC
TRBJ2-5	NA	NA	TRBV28	CASKMQYSQETQYF	TGTGCCAGCAAGATGCAGTACTCTCAAGAGACCCAGTACTTC
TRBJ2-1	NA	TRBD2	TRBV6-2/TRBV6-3	CASRADGTSIYNEQFF	TGTGCCAGCAGGGCGGATGGGACTAGTATTTACAATGAGCAGTTCTTC
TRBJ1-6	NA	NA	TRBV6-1	CASSPLDRSNSPLHF	TGTGCCAGCAGCCCCCTTGACAGGAGTAATTCACCCCTCCACTTT
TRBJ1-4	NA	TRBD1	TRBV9	CASSVAQGATNEKLFF	TGTGCCAGCAGCGTAGCTCAGGGGGCAACTAATGAAAAACTGTTTTTT
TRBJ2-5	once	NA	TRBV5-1	CASSVKRGETQYF	TGCGCCAGCAGCGTCAAACGGGGAGAGACCCAGTACTTC
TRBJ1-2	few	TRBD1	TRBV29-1	CSVEEARLGIQGTGYTF	TGCAGCGTTGAAGAAGCCCGTTTGGGAATACAGGGGACTGGCTACACCTTC
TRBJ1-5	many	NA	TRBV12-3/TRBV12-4	CASSPHNQPQHF	TGTGCCAGCAGCCCACACAATCAGCCCCAGCATTTT
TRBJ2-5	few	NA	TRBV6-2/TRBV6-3	CAVLRLAEGTQYF	TGTGCCGTCCTGAGGCTAGCCGAAGGGACCCAGTACTTC
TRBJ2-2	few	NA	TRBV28	CASRDVNTGELFF	TGTGCCAGCAGGGACGTAAACACCGGGGAGCTGTTTTTT
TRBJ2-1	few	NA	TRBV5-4	CASSLLVGEQFF	TGTGCCAGCAGCTTACTAGTCGGTGAGCAGTTCTTC
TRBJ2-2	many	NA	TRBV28	CASSPITGELFF	TGTGCCAGCAGTCCCATTACCGGGGAGCTGTTTTTT
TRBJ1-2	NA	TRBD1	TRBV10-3	CAISKGTGTNYGYTF	TGTGCCATCAGTAAGGGGACAGGGACTAACTATGGCTACACCTTC
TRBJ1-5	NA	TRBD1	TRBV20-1	CSARRTGSNQPQHF	TGCAGTGCTCGCCGGACAGGAAGCAATCAGCCCCAGCATTTT
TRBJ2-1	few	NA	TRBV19	CASRIPASPKRHEQFF	TGTGCCAGTAGGATCCCGGCGTCCCCTAAGAGGCATGAGCAGTTCTTC
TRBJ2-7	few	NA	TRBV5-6	CASSRLPSLAEQYF	TGTGCCAGCAGCCGACTCCCCTCTCTGGCCGAGCAGTACTTC